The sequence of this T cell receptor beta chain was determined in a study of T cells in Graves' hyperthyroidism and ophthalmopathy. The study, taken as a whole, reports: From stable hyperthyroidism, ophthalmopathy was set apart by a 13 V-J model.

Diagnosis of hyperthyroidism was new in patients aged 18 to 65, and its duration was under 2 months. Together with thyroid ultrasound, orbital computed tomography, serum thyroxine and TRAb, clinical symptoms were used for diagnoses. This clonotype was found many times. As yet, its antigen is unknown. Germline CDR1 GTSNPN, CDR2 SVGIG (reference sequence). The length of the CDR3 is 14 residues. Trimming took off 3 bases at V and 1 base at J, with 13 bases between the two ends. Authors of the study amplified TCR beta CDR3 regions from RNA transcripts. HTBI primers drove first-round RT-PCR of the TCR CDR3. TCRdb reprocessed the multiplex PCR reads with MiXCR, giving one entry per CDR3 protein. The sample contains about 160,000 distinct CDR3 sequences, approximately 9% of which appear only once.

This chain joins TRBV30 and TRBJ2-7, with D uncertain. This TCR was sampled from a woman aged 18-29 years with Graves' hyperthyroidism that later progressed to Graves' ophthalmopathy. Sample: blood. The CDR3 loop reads CAWSDYSVSYEQYF. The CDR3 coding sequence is TGTGCCTGGAGCGATTACAGTGTATCCTACGAGCAGTACTTC.